This T cell receptor (beta chain) was obtained from a study of shared clonotypes between healthy human individuals. Study-level findings and limits: Non-shared clonotypes had lower generation probabilities than clonotypes shared by all four sorted-subset donors.

Trimming stripped 6 bases from V and 3 bases from J, with 15 bases between. The CDR3 is 14 residues long. Germline CDR1 is MDHEN and CDR2 is SYDVKM. Method: immunoSEQ multiplex PCR; TCRdb's copy keeps in-frame clones and lacks some. The profile shows some 1.5 million clones, 98% of them singletons. Comment on this clone: Its specificity is unknown.

Donors had no recently reported acute infections or vaccinations and were HIV-negative. The sample consisted of naive CD4+ T cells sorted from blood. This sample's subset: CD45RA+ positively selected. The source is a man aged 25 to 40 in good health. The chain is built from TRBV28 and TRBJ2-7; D remains ambiguous. In nucleotides, the CDR3 is TGTGCCAGCAGCCTTAACTCGGGTGGCTACGAGCAGTACTTC. Its protein product is CASSLNSGGYEQYF.